The clone carrying this T cell receptor (beta chain) has a handful of counts. Its antigen is not identified. Reverse transcribing all isolated RNA meant expressed TCRB transcripts were sequenced. Using immunoSEQ multiplex PCR, the repertoire was profiled, and TCRdb retains in-frame clones only, with some absent. Counted here are about 15,000 clones, less than 85% occurring once; the ten biggest clones make up around 0.3%. The data are from a study of beta chain features in type 1 diabetes. Study information: Age and gender were similar between patients and healthy donors, as were cell yields.

In germline, CDR1 is MNHEY, CDR2 SMNVEV (reference sequence). V shed 7 bases and J 1 base; nucleotides not matched to a gene: 10. This CDR3 is 17 amino acids long. General study results and limits: Patients showed naive, central memory and Treg TCRB repertoires that appeared more similar than those of healthy donors. People with Type 1 diabetes carried modestly yet significantly shorter TCRB CDR3s in all four CD4+ subsets.

Sequenced: stem cell memory CD4+ T cells from blood. The J gene is TRBJ2-1, the V gene TRBV27; 10 bases fit TRBD2. The source is a woman aged 18-29 years with type 1 diabetes. The CDR3 region has the DNA TGTGCCAGCAAATCAGCGGGGGGGTTGTCATCCTACAATGAGCAGTTCTTC. Its translation: CASKSAGGLSSYNEQFF.